Listed below are T cell receptor beta chains from one sample, sequenced in a study of T cell responses to AZD1222 COVID-19 vaccine. This table comes from immunoSEQ multiplex PCR, and its TCRdb copy is limited to in-frame clones, with some not included. The sample consists of under 95,000 clones, 85% to 90% of them appearing once. Sequencing was performed on peripheral blood, taken 28 days after the second AZD1222 dose. Source of these receptors: an adult who received the AZD1222 COVID-19 vaccine. The conserved cysteine and the conserved F or W are not part of the CDR3 here.

v_call: TRBV14
j_call: TRBJ2-7
cdr3_length: 13
cdr3_aa: ASSQGYTFFYEQY

v_call: TRBV4-1
j_call: TRBJ1-5
cdr3_length: 16
cdr3_aa: ASSQGMTVLLPNQPQH

v_call: TRBV19
j_call: TRBJ2-1
cdr3_length: 12
cdr3_aa: ASSILAAYNEQF

v_call: TRBV25-1
j_call: TRBJ1-5
cdr3_length: 13
cdr3_aa: ASSSLGTENQPQH

v_call: TRBV11-1
j_call: TRBJ2-2
cdr3_length: 12
cdr3_aa: ASSVGTYTGELF

v_call: TRBV6-5
j_call: TRBJ2-1
cdr3_length: 12
cdr3_aa: ASSYSDRGGEQF

v_call: TRBV3-1/TRBV3-2
j_call: TRBJ1-1
cdr3_length: 12
cdr3_aa: ASSQDGRVTEAF

v_call: TRBV5-4
j_call: TRBJ1-1
cdr3_length: 13
cdr3_aa: ASSLGQGVYTEAF

v_call: TRBV7-2
j_call: TRBJ1-2
cdr3_length: 12
cdr3_aa: ASSLNGLGGGYT

v_call: TRBV9
j_call: TRBJ1-2
cdr3_length: 11
cdr3_aa: ASSVGRPYGYT

v_call: TRBV6-1
j_call: TRBJ1-6
cdr3_length: 13
cdr3_aa: ASSESGTVPSPLH